These 25 T cell receptor beta chains were sequenced from one sample in a study of T cells in localized non-small cell lung cancer. The method was immunoSEQ multiplex PCR; TCRdb's version includes in-frame clones alone and lacks a portion of them. This table holds under 50,000 clones, around 86% found once. Here the sequenced sample was peripheral blood mononuclear cells, taken before any cancer treatment. The origin of the receptors is a man aged 35 to 69 with stage III lung adenocarcinoma.

The V and J genes are TRBV6-5 and TRBJ2-7, with a tentative D call TRBD2 (6 bases). V lost 6 bases, J lost 5 bases, and 14 bases lay in between. Germline V gene lookup returns CDR1 MNHEY and CDR2 SVGAGI. This CDR3 is 13 amino acids long. The CDR3 protein is CASSREPGDEQYF. The CDR3 DNA reads TGTGCCAGCAGCCGCGAGCCGGGGGACGAGCAGTACTTC.

The chain recombines TRBV25-1 with TRBJ1-6; D may be TRBD1 (6 bases). CDR3 length: 15 residues. Germline-derived CDR1 and CDR2 are MGHDK and SYGVNS. Trimming cost V 1 base and J 4 bases, with 8 bases left between them. CDR3 nucleotides: TGTGCCAGCAGTGAATTGGACAGATATAATTCACCCCTCCACTTT. Translation gives CASSELDRYNSPLHF.

CDR3 DNA sequence: TGTGCCAGCAGCCTGAGAGGGACGAGTGGGGCCAACGTCCTGACTTTC. Amino acids: CASSLRGTSGANVLTF. J is TRBJ2-6 and V is TRBV5-6; D may be TRBD1 or TRBD2 (5 bases each). Germline loops: CDR1 SGHDT, CDR2 YYEEEE. Trimming removed 4 bases at V and 3 bases at J, with 14 bases between. The CDR3 contains 16 residues. The entire variable domain, with the rest obtained from reference TRBV5-6 and TRBJ2-6, is as follows: DAGVTQSPTHLIKTRGQQVTLRCSPKSGHDTVSWYQQALGQGPQFIFQYYEEEERQRGNFPDRFSGHQFPNYSSELNVNALLLGDSALYLCASSLRGTSGANVLTFGAGSRLTVL.

This clone was detected once. The chain recombines TRBV5-1 with TRBJ2-5; 13 nucleotides match TRBD2. J was trimmed by 5 bases and V by 1 base; bases with no gene match: 5. The CDR3 is 16 amino acids. CDR1 and CDR2 (germline): SGHRS, YFSETQ. The chain's CDR3 is CASSLTSGGAEETQYF. CDR3 DNA: TGCGCCAGCAGCTTGACTAGCGGGGGGGCCGAGGAGACCCAGTACTTC.

The V and J genes are TRBV29-1 and TRBJ2-7, with TRBD2 matching over 8 bases. This CDR3 region has 13 residues. The V segment lost 3 bases and the J segment 6 bases; nucleotides outside the gene matches: 7. Germline CDR1 is SQVTM and CDR2 is ANQGSEA. CDR3 loop: CSVDVAGGGEQYF. The CDR3 bases are TGCAGCGTTGATGTGGCGGGGGGCGGCGAGCAGTACTTC.

The rearrangement links TRBV9 to TRBJ2-7, with D perhaps matching TRBD2 (5 bases). This CDR3 contains 13 residues. The germline gives CDR1 SGDLS, CDR2 YYNGEE. Deletions cut 2 bases from V and 9 bases from J, with 15 bases between. In nucleotides, the CDR3 is TGTGCCAGCAGCGTCTCCGGAGGAGTACGGCAGTACTTC. Amino acids: CASSVSGGVRQYF. The full variable domain, its missing parts supplied by reference TRBV9 and TRBJ2-7, is DSGVTQTPKHLITATGQRVTLRCSPRSGDLSVYWYQQSLDQGLQFLIQYYNGEERAKGNILERFSAQQFPDLHSELNLSSLELGDSALYFCASSVSGGVRQYFGPGTRLTVT.

The rearrangement links TRBV6-5 to TRBJ2-1, with 8 bases aligning to TRBD2. Germline V gene data show CDR1 as MNHEY and CDR2 as SVGAGI. V was pared by 4 bases and J by 9 bases, with 5 bases of the junction left unmatched. The CDR3 has 13 amino acids. CDR3 region: CASSFVGGGEQFF. As DNA, the CDR3 is TGTGCCAGCAGTTTTGTCGGGGGGGGTGAGCAGTTCTTC.

This sequence joins TRBV6-5 and TRBJ2-7; D gene unclear. Germline assignment: CDR1 MNHEY and CDR2 SVGAGI. V dropped 0 bases and J dropped 0 bases, with 9 bases sitting between them. The CDR3 runs to 15 residues. CDR3 nucleotide sequence: TGTGCCAGCAGTTACTCTCGTCCTCCCTCCTACGAGCAGTACTTC. Protein product: CASSYSRPPSYEQYF.

The V gene is TRBV18, the J gene TRBJ1-1; D is unclear. Germline V gene data show CDR1 as KGHSH and CDR2 as LQKENI. V lost 4 bases, J lost 6 bases, and 6 bases lay in between. The CDR3 sequence is 11 residues long. The CDR3 here is CASSQGAEAFF. For the CDR3, the DNA is TGTGCCAGCTCACAGGGCGCTGAAGCTTTCTTT.

This clone is a singleton in its sample. This sequence joins TRBV27 and TRBJ2-7; no clear D gene. This CDR3 region has 13 residues. Trimming left V 5 bases short and J 4 bases short, with 12 bases between. Germline CDR1 reads MNHEY; CDR2 reads SMNVEV (reference sequence). The CDR3 DNA sequence: TGTGCCAGCAGTCGGCCAGGATTTTACGAGCAGTACTTC. Its protein product is CASSRPGFYEQYF.

This chain links TRBV5-1 with TRBJ2-7, with D maybe TRBD2 (7 bases). CDR3 size: 14 residues. Germline values: CDR1 SGHRS, CDR2 YFSETQ. Trimming took off 6 bases at V and 3 bases at J, with 16 bases between the two ends. The DNA of the CDR3 is TGCGCCAGCACGTCCGACGGGGGGCTCTACGAGCAGTACTTC. Residues: CASTSDGGLYEQYF.

The chain employs TRBV21-1 and TRBJ2-3; the DNA was not compared with TRBD1, the D call given in the table. TRBV21-1 is an annotated pseudogene. The CDR3 consists of 15 residues. CDR3 in amino acids: CARPPYTEGTDTQYF. The CDR3 DNA reads as TGTGCCAGACCCCCCTATACAGAAGGCACAGATACGCAGTATTTT.

The genes are TRBV2 and TRBJ2-1, with 12 nucleotides matching TRBD2. J was trimmed by 6 bases and V by 6 bases; bases with no gene match: 3. The CDR3 is 14 amino acids. Germline V gene data show CDR1 as SNHLY and CDR2 as FYNNEI. CDR3 coding DNA: TGTGCCAGCAGACCTAGCGGGGGGGCCAATGAGCAGTTCTTC. This encodes CASRPSGGANEQFF.

The rearrangement joins TRBV4-1 to TRBJ2-2; TRBD1 aligns across 7 bases. Trimming at V came to 4 bases and at J to 0 bases, leaving 2 bases not matched to a gene. Germline assignment: CDR1 MGHRA and CDR2 YSYEKL. The CDR3 length is 15 residues. The CDR3 region is CASSRDSPNTGELFF. The CDR3 nucleotides read TGCGCCAGCAGCCGGGACAGCCCGAACACCGGGGAGCTGTTTTTT.

The chain uses TRBV6-4 and TRBJ2-3, with TRBD2 matching over 7 bases. The CDR3 has 15 residues. J was trimmed by 4 bases and V by 1 base; bases with no gene match: 5. Germline V gene lookup returns CDR1 MRHNA and CDR2 SNTAGT. The DNA of the CDR3 is TGTGCCAGCAGTGACTGGACTAGTTCCCCAGATACGCAGTATTTT. Translated: CASSDWTSSPDTQYF.

The rearrangement links TRBV19 to TRBJ2-3; a weak D match, TRBD2 (6 bases). Germline V gene data show CDR1 as LNHDA and CDR2 as SQIVND (reference sequence). V was shortened by 2 bases and J by 5 bases, with 14 bases between the two germline ends. There are 15 residues in the CDR3. Written as DNA, the CDR3 is TGTGCCAGTAGTATAACTCCCGCCGGGGGAGATACGCAGTATTTT. Protein sequence: CASSITPAGGDTQYF.

The chain uses TRBV25-1 and TRBJ1-2; D is possibly TRBD1 (5 bases). CDR3 length: 14 amino acids. The germline V and J ends were trimmed by 1 base and 4 bases, with 10 bases remaining between them. Germline assignment: CDR1 MGHDK and CDR2 SYGVNS. CDR3 nucleotide sequence: TGTGCCAGCAGTGAATCTACAGGCCTCTATGGCTACACCTTC. Amino acids: CASSESTGLYGYTF.

Comment on this clone: The junction does not match germline at one end; this may be a read error. The chain couples TRBV19 to TRBJ2-7, with D maybe TRBD1 (6 bases). The CDR3 is 14 amino acids. Germline CDR1 LNHDA, CDR2 SQIVND (reference sequence). This CDR3 is CGSSLGAGTYEQYF. The CDR3 bases are TGTGGCAGTTCCTTGGGGGCTGGCACCTACGAGCAGTACTTC.

This clone was counted a single time. The chain recombines TRBV27 with TRBJ2-5, with a tentative D call TRBD1 (7 bases). The CDR3 sequence is 15 residues long. Germline CDR1 is MNHEY and CDR2 is SMNVEV (reference sequence). V was shortened by 2 bases and J by 1 base, with 11 bases between the two germline ends. Written as DNA, the CDR3 is TGTGCCAGCAGTTTACGGGGGACAGTCCAAGAGACCCAGTACTTC. Its protein product is CASSLRGTVQETQYF.

The chain joins TRBV5-4 to TRBJ1-6, with 7 bases lining up with TRBD1. Trimming cost V 4 bases and J 10 bases; bases outside gene matches: 11. Germline CDR1 SGHNT, CDR2 YYREEE (reference sequence). CDR3 size: 15 residues. The CDR3 region has the DNA TGTGCCAGCAGCGGTATGACAGGGCCGGGATCACCCCTCCACTTT. It encodes CASSGMTGPGSPLHF.

The rearrangement joins TRBV5-1 to TRBJ2-4, with TRBD2 identical over 7 bases. Trimming took 4 bases from V and 0 from J; bases not matched to a gene: 13. Looked up from germline, CDR1 is SGHRS and CDR2 is YFSETQ. The CDR3 contains 18 residues. CDR3 protein: CASSPGGDGSLAKNIQYF. The CDR3 region has the DNA TGCGCCAGCAGCCCGGGGGGTGATGGCTCTCTAGCCAAAAACATTCAGTACTTC. Full variable domain (missing parts from reference TRBV5-1 and TRBJ2-4): KAGVTQTPRYLIKTRGQQVTLSCSPISGHRSVSWYQQTPGQGLQFLFEYFSETQRNKGNFPGRFSGRQFSNSRSEMNVSTLELGDSALYLCASSPGGDGSLAKNIQYFGAGTRLSVL.

V and J are TRBV2 and TRBJ2-7, with 11 nucleotides matching TRBD2. The CDR3 contains 16 residues. The V segment lost 5 bases and the J segment 1 base; nucleotides outside the gene matches: 7. From germline, CDR1 is SNHLY and CDR2 FYNNEI. CDR3: CASSPASGGLSYEQYF. The CDR3 bases are TGTGCCAGCAGTCCTGCTAGCGGGGGGCTATCCTACGAGCAGTACTTC.

Comments on this clone: At one of its ends the junction is not consistent with the germline gene, which may arise from a read error. This chain joins TRBV30 and TRBJ1-2; D is undetermined. The germline gives CDR1 GTSNPN, CDR2 SVGIG (reference sequence). This CDR3 contains 14 residues. CDR3 sequence (DNA): TGTGCCCGGAGTGTACAAGGAGGTTTCTATGGCTACACCTTC. It codes for CARSVQGGFYGYTF.

The rearrangement links TRBV10-3 to TRBJ1-1, with 7 nucleotides matching TRBD1. The CDR3 totals 15 residues. The germline gives CDR1 ENHRY, CDR2 SYGVKD. After removal of 6 bases from V and 5 bases from J, the junction contained 12 bases not matched to a gene. This chain's CDR3 is CAIRETEGASTEAFF. The DNA of the CDR3 is TGTGCCATCAGGGAGACTGAGGGGGCGAGTACTGAAGCTTTCTTT.

The chain couples TRBV4-1 to TRBJ2-5; possibly TRBD2 for D (5 bases). The ends were cut back, 3 bases at V and 2 bases at J, with 7 bases in the middle. CDR3 size: 13 residues. From germline, CDR1 is MGHRA and CDR2 YSYEKL. The CDR3 spells CASSHGDQETQYF. The CDR3 DNA sequence: TGCGCCAGCAGCCACGGGGATCAAGAGACCCAGTACTTC.